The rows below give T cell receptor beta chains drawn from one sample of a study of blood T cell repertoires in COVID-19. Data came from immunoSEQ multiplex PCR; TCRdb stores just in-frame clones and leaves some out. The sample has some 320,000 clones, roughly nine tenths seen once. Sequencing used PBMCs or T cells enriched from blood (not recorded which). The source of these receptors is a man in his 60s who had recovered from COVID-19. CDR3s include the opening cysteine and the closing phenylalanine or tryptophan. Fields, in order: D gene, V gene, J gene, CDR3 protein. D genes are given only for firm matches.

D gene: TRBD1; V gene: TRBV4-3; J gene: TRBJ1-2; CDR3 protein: CASSQDKGDRGYGYTF
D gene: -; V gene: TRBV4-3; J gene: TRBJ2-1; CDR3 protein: CASSQDVFGAEYNEQFF
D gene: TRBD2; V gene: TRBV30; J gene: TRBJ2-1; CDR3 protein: CAWSAGGRDEQFF
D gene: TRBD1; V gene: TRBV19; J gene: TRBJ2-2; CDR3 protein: CASRRQGGTGELFF
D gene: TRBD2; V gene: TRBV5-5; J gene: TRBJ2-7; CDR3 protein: CASSSGLEAYEQYF
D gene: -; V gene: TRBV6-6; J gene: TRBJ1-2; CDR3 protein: CASSPDLKGLEGYTF
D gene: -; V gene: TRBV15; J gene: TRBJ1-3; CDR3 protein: CATEQGPGNTIYF
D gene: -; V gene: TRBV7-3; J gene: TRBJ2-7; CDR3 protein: CASSPFAGPGYEQYF
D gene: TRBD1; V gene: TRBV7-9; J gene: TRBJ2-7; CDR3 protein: CASSPTGEKQYF
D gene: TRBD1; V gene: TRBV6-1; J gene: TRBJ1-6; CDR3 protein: CASSDHFRGRESPLHF